This T cell receptor beta chain was sequenced in a study of T cells in Graves' hyperthyroidism and ophthalmopathy (dated by TCRdb to about 2019). The study in broad terms: Peripheral blood samples were taken at initial diagnosis, before any treatment was given. To identify TCR V-J signatures that set the groups apart, the researchers used a discovery cohort of about a hundred patients, made up of 43 with Graves' ophthalmopathy and approximately 57 with stable Graves' hyperthyroidism. Prospective prediction of ophthalmopathy was tested in an independent validation cohort consisting of 18 to 20 hyperthyroidism patients and approximately 16 patients who later progressed to ophthalmopathy. The 75 to 100 discovery patients were divided at random into training and test sets in a 7:3 ratio. Thyroid tissue and blood T-cell repertoires from several Graves' hyperthyroidism patients were also compared in the study. After blood sampling, hyperthyroidism patients were treated with methimazole at a starting dose of 30 mg daily, and ophthalmopathy patients were treated with high-dose intravenous methylprednisolone. TCR Vbeta CDR3 sequencing of around 130 peripheral blood samples (over 40 ophthalmopathy, about 80 hyperthyroidism and around 17 progressor patients) is reported in the paper.

A patient counted as having stable Graves' hyperthyroidism if no progression to ophthalmopathy occurred over 18 months of follow-up. Hyperthyroidism patients were newly diagnosed, with disease duration under 2 months, and aged 18 to 65 years. Any patient with an uncontrolled infection, another autoimmune disease, pregnancy or lactation was excluded. Clinical symptoms, serum thyroxine and TRAb, thyroid ultrasound, and orbital computed tomography formed the basis for the diagnoses. PBMCs were isolated from approximately 10 ml of fresh peripheral blood by Ficoll-Paque density gradient centrifugation. Total RNA was extracted with Trizol reagent, and quality was checked on an Agilent 2100 Bioanalyzer. The paper as a whole reports these results and caveats: In validation, progression to ophthalmopathy was predicted by the model with 70% to 71% sensitivity and 72.22% specificity, a median of roughly six months before onset. Sample size was not statistically predetermined, and investigators were not blinded to group allocation. A model built on a 13 V-J signature distinguished ophthalmopathy from stable hyperthyroidism, reaching around 90% sensitivity and 81.08% specificity in cross-validation and 80%/75% in testing. Blood samples also contained most of the expanded thyroid clonotypes (frequency above 0.001), which suggests that blood repertoires may reflect thyroid immune responses.

The TCR beta CDR3 regions were amplified from the RNA transcripts. A first-round RT-PCR of the TCR CDR3 used the HTBI primer set with the Qiagen OneStep RT-PCR kit. Libraries were constructed in a second round of multiplex PCR, after which size selection and purification were carried out. Libraries were sequenced paired-end with 100 bp reads on an Illumina HiSeq2000. For the original study's pipeline: SOAPnuke was used to process the raw data, removing reads that contained adapters or uncalled bases, had a mean Phred below 15, or lacked an exact match to the constant primer or identifier. COPE v1.2.5 was used to merge high-quality paired reads, and clonotypes were defined as unique nucleotide sequences. MiTCR v1.1 was used to align clonotypes to the IMGT TRBV, TRBD and TRBJ reference segments. The analysis included only V-J combinations with a frequency above 0.0001, which together covered over 98% of the repertoires. The TCS score was defined as F50 (clonal expansion) divided by E x V (chaos), with BLOSUM62-based TCRdist calculated between CDR3 peptides within each V-J. Welch's t-statistics and random forest reduced fewer than 550 V-J features to 13, which were used in a naive Bayes classifier (R e1071). In-frame beta chains were kept once TCRdb had trimmed the public reads at Q25 with fastp and called clones with MiXCR. When rows share a CDR3 protein, they turn into one entry using the most common DNA and genes. None of the V and J calls come from the authors' own analysis; TCRdb made them. The sample data list 350,000 to 400,000 distinct CDR3 sequences, and approximately 15% of these were observed just once. The ten largest account for approximately 10% of the sample.

This clonotype was seen a few times. Its antigen specificity is not known. No clone much larger than this one lies a single base away; base qualities are absent. This receptor was identified in a woman aged 55-69 years with Graves' hyperthyroidism. The sequencing sample was made of blood.

The nucleotide sequence reads as follows: TGTGCCAGCAGGCCTACAGGGGGCTGGGAGACCCAGTACTTC. This yields the protein CASRPTGGWETQYF. The rearrangement combines TRBV6-1 with TRBJ2-5; TRBD1 aligns with 9 central bases. Counted from cysteine to phenylalanine, this CDR3 has 14 amino acids. The read is trimmed to its CDR3 DNA, 42 bases read in frame from base 1. From the germline V gene, CDR1 is MNHNS and CDR2 is SASEGT. Trimming leaves V shorter by 6 bases and J shorter by 5 bases, with the junction holding 7 bases beyond the gene matches.